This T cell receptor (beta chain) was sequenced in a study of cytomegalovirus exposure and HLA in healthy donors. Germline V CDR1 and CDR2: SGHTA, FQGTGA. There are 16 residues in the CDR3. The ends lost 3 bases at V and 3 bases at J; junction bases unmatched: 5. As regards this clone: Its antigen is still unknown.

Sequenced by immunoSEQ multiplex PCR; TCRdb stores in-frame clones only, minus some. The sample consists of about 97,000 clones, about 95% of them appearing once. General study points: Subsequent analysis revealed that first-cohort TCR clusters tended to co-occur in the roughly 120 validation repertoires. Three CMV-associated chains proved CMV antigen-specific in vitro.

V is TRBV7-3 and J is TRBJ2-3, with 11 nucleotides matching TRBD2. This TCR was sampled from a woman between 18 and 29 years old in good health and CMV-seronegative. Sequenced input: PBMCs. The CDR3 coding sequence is TGTGCCAGCAGCTTTAGCGGGGGGGCTGTTACAGATACGCAGTATTTT. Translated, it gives CASSFSGGAVTDTQYF.